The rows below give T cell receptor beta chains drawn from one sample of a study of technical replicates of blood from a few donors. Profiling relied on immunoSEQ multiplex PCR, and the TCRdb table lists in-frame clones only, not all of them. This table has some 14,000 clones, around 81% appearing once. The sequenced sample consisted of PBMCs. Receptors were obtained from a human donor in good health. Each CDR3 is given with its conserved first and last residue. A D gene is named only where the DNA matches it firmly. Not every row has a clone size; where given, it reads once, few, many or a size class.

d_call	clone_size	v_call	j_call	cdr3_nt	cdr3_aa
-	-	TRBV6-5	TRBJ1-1	TGTGCCAGCAGTTACTCAGGACATTCTAGGGATCGAGCTTTCTTT	CASSYSGHSRDRAFF
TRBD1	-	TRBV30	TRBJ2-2	TGTGCCTGGGGACAGGGGAACACCGGGGAGCTGTTTTTT	CAWGQGNTGELFF
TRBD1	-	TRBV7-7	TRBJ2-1	TGTGCCAGCAGCTACGGACAGGGCCAAAATGAGCAGTTCTTC	CASSYGQGQNEQFF
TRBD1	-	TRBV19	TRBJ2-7	TGTGCCAGTAGTAGCGCAGGGGGCAAGCAGTACTTC	CASSSAGGKQYF
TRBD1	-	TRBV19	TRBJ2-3	TGTGCCAGTAGTATAGATCTGACAGGGGAAGATACGCAGTATTTT	CASSIDLTGEDTQYF
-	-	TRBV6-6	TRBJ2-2	TGTGCCAGCACCCAACTTGGGGGGTCGGGTACCGGGGAGCTGTTTTTT	CASTQLGGSGTGELFF
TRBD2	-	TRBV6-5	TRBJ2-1	TGTGCCAGCAGTTCCCGGACTAGCGGGAGGGTTAATGAGCAGTTCTTC	CASSSRTSGRVNEQFF
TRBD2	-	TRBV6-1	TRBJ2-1	TGTGCCAGCCCAAGGGGCGGGAGCGATATAGATGAGCAGTTCTTC	CASPRGGSDIDEQFF
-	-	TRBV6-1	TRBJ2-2	TGTGCCAGCAGTGAAATCACAGATAACACCGGGGAGCTGTTTTTT	CASSEITDNTGELFF
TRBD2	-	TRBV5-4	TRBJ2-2	TGTGCCAGCAGCCTCTCTAGCGGGATGGGCGGGGAGCTGTTTTTT	CASSLSSGMGGELFF
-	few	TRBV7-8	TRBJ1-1	TGTGCCAGCAGCTTAGCTCGAGGCACTGAAGCTTTCTTT	CASSLARGTEAFF
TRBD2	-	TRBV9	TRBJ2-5	TGTGCCAGCAGCTCCCGGACTAGCGGGAGTGGCCAGTACTTC	CASSSRTSGSGQYF
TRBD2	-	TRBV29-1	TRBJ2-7	TGCAGCGCCACCGCCGGCGGGAGGGCCTACGAGCAGTACTTC	CSATAGGRAYEQYF
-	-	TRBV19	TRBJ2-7	TGTGCCAGTAGTATATCGGGTGCCTACGAGCAGTACTTC	CASSISGAYEQYF
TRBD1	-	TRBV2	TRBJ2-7	TGTGCCAGCAGTGCGGCAGGGGGTTGGTACGAGCAGTACTTC	CASSAAGGWYEQYF
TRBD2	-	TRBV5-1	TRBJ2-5	TGCGCCAGCAGCTTGTTTGCGGGGGAAGAGACCCAGTACTTC	CASSLFAGEETQYF
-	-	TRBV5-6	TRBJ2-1	TGTGCCAGCAGCACATACAATGAGCAGTTCTTC	CASSTYNEQFF
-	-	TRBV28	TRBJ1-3	TGTGCCAGCAGTTTCACAGGGATGGGGTTTCTCTCTGGAAACACCATATATTTT	CASSFTGMGFLSGNTIYF
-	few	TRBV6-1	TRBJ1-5	TGTGCCAGCAGTGCAAACACTCAGCCCCAGCATTTT	CASSANTQPQHF
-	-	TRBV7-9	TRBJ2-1	TGTGCCAGCAGCCCCTCCGGGAGCTCCTACAATGAGCAGTTCTTC	CASSPSGSSYNEQFF
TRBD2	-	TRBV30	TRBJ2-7	TGTGCCTGGAATATGGGACTAGACTCCTACGAGCAGTACTTC	CAWNMGLDSYEQYF
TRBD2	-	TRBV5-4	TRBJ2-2	TGTGCCAGCAGCTTGGCCGGGCTAGCGGGAGAGACCGGGGAGCTGTTTTTT	CASSLAGLAGETGELFF
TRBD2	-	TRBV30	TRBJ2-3	TGTGCCTTAGCGGGGGGGGGCACAGATACGCAGTATTTT	CALAGGGTDTQYF
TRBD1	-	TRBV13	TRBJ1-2	TGTGCCAGCAGCTCGACAGGGGGCATGACCGTTGGCTACACCTTC	CASSSTGGMTVGYTF
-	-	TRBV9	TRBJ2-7	TGTGCCAGCAGCGCCGGGGCCGGGACGGAGGGCGAGCAGTACTTC	CASSAGAGTEGEQYF
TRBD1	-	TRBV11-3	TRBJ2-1	TGTGCCAGCAGCTTAGGGACAGGGGCTTTCAATGAGCAGTTCTTC	CASSLGTGAFNEQFF
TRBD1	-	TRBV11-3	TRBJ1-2	TGTGCCAGCAGCTTACACAACAGATGTCGGGACAGGGTGCTATTCGGGGGCTACACCTTC	CASSLHNRCRDRVLFGGYTF